This is a list of T cell receptor beta chains from one sample in a study of PD-1 blockade in classical Hodgkin lymphoma. Data came from immunoSEQ multiplex PCR; TCRdb stores just in-frame clones and leaves some out. The profile shows about 93,000 clones, nearly 95% of them singletons. The input for sequencing was peripheral blood mononuclear cells (PBMCs), taken before the second cycle of nivolumab. The receptors stem from a human donor with classical Hodgkin lymphoma. Both conserved end residues are part of each CDR3. D genes are given only for firm matches. The size entry is marked missing in some rows and otherwise reads once, few, many or a size class.

size,D,V,J,CDR3,DNA
-,-,TRBV7-5,TRBJ2-7,CARSNEVPSDEQYF,TGTGCCAGAAGCAACGAGGTCCCTAGTGACGAGCAGTACTTC
-,TRBD2,TRBV30,TRBJ2-7,CAWRGSGGVLTSGRLPLSPQYF,TGTGCCTGGAGGGGGAGCGGGGGGGTTCTGACTAGCGGGAGGCTCCCGCTTTCGCCGCAGTACTTC
once,-,TRBV19,TRBJ1-5,CASSTDRDQPQHF,TGTGCCAGTAGTACGGACAGAGATCAGCCCCAGCATTTT
-,-,TRBV28,TRBJ1-4,CASRTPVSATNEKLFF,TGTGCCAGCAGGACGCCTGTCAGTGCAACTAATGAAAAACTGTTTTTT
-,-,TRBV13,TRBJ2-3,CASSPKPGPPTDTQYF,TGTGCCAGCAGCCCTAAACCGGGACCACCCACAGATACGCAGTATTTT
-,-,TRBV27,TRBJ2-5,CASSPISPSETQYF,TGTGCCAGCTCCCCGATCTCACCCTCGGAGACCCAGTACTTC
-,TRBD1,TRBV7-8,TRBJ1-5,CASSINRGGNQPQHF,TGTGCCAGCAGCATAAACAGGGGAGGCAATCAGCCCCAGCATTTT
-,-,TRBV19,TRBJ1-2,CASLGGTYGYTF,TGTGCCAGTTTGGGCGGGACCTATGGCTACACCTTC
-,-,TRBV28,TRBJ2-2,CASRLQGGTGELFF,TGTGCCAGCAGGCTCCAGGGGGGCACCGGGGAGCTGTTTTTT
once,-,TRBV28,TRBJ1-2,CASSSGTGFDGYTF,TGTGCCAGCAGCTCCGGGACGGGGTTCGATGGCTACACCTTC
once,TRBD2,TRBV25-1,TRBJ2-7,CASSLGTRGLMQYF,TGTGCCAGCAGCCTCGGGACTAGAGGCTTGATGCAGTACTTC
-,-,TRBV11-2,TRBJ2-7,CASSPGDEQYF,TGTGCCAGCAGCCCAGGGGACGAGCAGTACTTC
few,-,TRBV19,TRBJ2-5,CASSTRGGALQETQYF,TGTGCCAGTAGTACCAGAGGGGGGGCCCTCCAAGAGACCCAGTACTTC
-,TRBD1,TRBV4-1,TRBJ2-5,CASSRQGRDQETQYF,TGCGCCAGCAGCCGACAGGGTCGCGACCAAGAGACCCAGTACTTC
once,-,TRBV9,TRBJ2-1,CASSVVGGSYNEQFF,TGTGCCAGCAGCGTAGTGGGTGGCTCCTACAATGAGCAGTTCTTC
few,TRBD2,TRBV5-1,TRBJ2-3,CASSLVAGVRTDTQYF,TGCGCCAGCAGCTTGGTGGCGGGAGTTAGAACAGATACGCAGTATTTT
-,-,TRBV5-1,TRBJ2-3,CASSLGDQGFTSTDTQYF,TGCGCCAGCAGCTTGGGCGATCAAGGGTTCACTAGCACAGATACGCAGTATTTT
-,TRBD1,TRBV28,TRBJ2-6,CATSDRGRLSGANVLTF,TGTGCCACCTCGGACAGGGGGCGCCTCTCTGGGGCCAACGTCCTGACTTTC
-,TRBD2,TRBV15,TRBJ2-1,CATSRLLAGGDNEQFF,TGTGCCACCAGCAGGCTACTAGCGGGAGGGGACAATGAGCAGTTCTTC
-,-,TRBV7-2,TRBJ2-1,CASSRVTGYTEQFF,TGTGCCAGCAGCCGTGTTACGGGCTACACTGAGCAGTTCTTC
once,TRBD1,TRBV19,TRBJ2-1,CASSIVGQGLDNEQFF,TGTGCCAGTAGTATAGTCGGACAGGGGCTAGACAATGAGCAGTTCTTC
-,-,TRBV11-3,TRBJ2-2,CASSLALGGTGELFF,TGTGCCAGCAGCTTAGCTCTGGGTGGCACCGGGGAGCTGTTTTTT